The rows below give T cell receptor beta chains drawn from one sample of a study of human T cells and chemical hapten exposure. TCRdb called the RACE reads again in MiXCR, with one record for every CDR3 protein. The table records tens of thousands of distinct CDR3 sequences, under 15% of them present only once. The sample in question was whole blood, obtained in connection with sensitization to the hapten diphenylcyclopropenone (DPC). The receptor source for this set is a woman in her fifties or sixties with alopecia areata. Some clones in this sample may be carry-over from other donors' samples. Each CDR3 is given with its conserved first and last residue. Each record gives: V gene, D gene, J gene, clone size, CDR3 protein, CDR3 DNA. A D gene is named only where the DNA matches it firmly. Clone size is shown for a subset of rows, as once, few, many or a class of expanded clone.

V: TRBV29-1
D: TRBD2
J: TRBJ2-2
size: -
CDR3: CSVGRSGSQTGELFF
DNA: TGCAGCGTTGGGAGGAGCGGGAGTCAAACCGGGGAGCTGTTTTTT

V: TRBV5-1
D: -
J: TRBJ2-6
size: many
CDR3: CASSFYRAGANVLTF
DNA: TGCGCCAGCAGCTTCTACAGGGCTGGGGCCAACGTCCTGACTTTC

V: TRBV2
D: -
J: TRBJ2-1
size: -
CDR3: CASLTSSYNEQFF
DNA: TGTGCCTCTCTAACGTCCTCCTACAATGAGCAGTTCTTC

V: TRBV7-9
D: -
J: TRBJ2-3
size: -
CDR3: CASSFNREDTQYF
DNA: TGTGCCAGCAGCTTTAACAGGGAAGATACGCAGTATTTT

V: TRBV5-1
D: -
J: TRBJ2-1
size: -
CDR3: CASSSAASRTEQFF
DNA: TGCGCCAGCAGCTCGGCCGCATCTCGGACTGAGCAGTTCTTC

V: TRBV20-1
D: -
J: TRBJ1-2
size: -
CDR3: CSARESGYYGYTF
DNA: TGCAGTGCTAGAGAATCAGGATACTATGGCTACACCTTC

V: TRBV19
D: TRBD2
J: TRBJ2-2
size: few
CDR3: CASSIKREALYTGELFF
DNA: TGTGCCAGTAGTATCAAGCGGGAGGCTCTTTACACCGGGGAGCTGTTTTTT

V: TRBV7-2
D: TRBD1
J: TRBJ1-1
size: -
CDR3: CASSLNRGGTEAFF
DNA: TGTGCCAGCAGCTTAAACAGGGGAGGCACTGAAGCTTTCTTT

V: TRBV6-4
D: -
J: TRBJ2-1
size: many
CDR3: CASSDSGAGFHYNEQFF
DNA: TGTGCCAGCAGTGACTCAGGGGCGGGCTTCCACTACAATGAGCAGTTCTTC

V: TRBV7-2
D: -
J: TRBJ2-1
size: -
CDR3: CASSLAFGPSYNEQFF
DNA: TGTGCCAGCAGCTTAGCGTTCGGACCTTCCTACAATGAGCAGTTCTTC

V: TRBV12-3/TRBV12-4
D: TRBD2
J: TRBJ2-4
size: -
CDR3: CASRLAGPQYF
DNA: TGTGCCAGCAGACTAGCGGGGCCCCAGTACTTC

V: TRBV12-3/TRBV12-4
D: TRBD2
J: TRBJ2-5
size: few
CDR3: CASSFRTSGTQQETQYF
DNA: TGTGCCAGCAGTTTTCGTACTAGCGGGACCCAGCAAGAGACCCAGTACTTC

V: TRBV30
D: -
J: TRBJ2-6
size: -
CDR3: CAWSVPTGVLTF
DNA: TGTGCCTGGAGTGTACCGACCGGCGTCCTGACTTTC

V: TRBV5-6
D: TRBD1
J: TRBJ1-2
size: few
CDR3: CASSLSDRPYGYTF
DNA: TGTGCCAGCAGCTTATCGGACAGGCCCTATGGCTACACCTTC

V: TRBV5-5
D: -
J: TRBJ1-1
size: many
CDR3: CASSLVGTEAFF
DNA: TGTGCCAGCAGCTTGGTAGGCACTGAAGCTTTCTTT

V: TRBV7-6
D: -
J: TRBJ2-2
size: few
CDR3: CASSSPQIVRRRDGELFF
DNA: TGTGCCAGCAGCTCTCCCCAAATTGTGCGGAGGCGGGACGGGGAGCTGTTTTTT

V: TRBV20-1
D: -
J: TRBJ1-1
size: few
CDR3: CSASAFGQRNTEAFF
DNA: TGCAGTGCTAGTGCTTTCGGACAGAGGAACACTGAAGCTTTCTTT

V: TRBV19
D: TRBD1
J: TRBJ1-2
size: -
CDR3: CASSISPAEGARAYGYTF
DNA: TGTGCCAGTAGTATATCCCCGGCTGAGGGGGCGCGCGCCTATGGCTACACCTTC

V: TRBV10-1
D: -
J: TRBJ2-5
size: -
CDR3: CASSGSGQETQYF
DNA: TGCGCCAGCAGTGGCAGCGGCCAAGAGACCCAGTACTTC

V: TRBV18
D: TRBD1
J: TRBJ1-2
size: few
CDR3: CASSVSGGQVDGYTF
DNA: TGTGCCAGCTCAGTATCCGGAGGACAGGTCGATGGCTACACCTTC

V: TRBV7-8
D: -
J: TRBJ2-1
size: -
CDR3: CASSPDLAYNEQFF
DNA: TGTGCCAGCAGCCCGGACTTGGCCTACAATGAGCAGTTCTTC

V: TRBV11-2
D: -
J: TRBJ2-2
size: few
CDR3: CASSSGQHTGELFF
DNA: TGTGCCAGCAGCTCTGGACAGCACACCGGGGAGCTGTTTTTT

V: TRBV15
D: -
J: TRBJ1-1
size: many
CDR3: CATSRDQVNTEAFF
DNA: TGTGCCACCAGCAGAGATCAAGTGAACACTGAAGCTTTCTTT

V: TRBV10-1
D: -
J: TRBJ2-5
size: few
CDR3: CASSESRRGVRETQYF
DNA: TGCGCCAGCAGTGAGTCGCGACGGGGCGTAAGAGAGACCCAGTACTTC

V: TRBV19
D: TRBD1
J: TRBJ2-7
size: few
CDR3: CASRQGPYEQYF
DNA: TGTGCCAGCCGACAGGGCCCCTACGAGCAGTACTTC

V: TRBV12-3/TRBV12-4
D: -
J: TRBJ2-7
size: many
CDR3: CASSLGREVDEQYF
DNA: TGTGCCAGCAGTCTGGGCAGGGAGGTCGACGAGCAGTACTTC

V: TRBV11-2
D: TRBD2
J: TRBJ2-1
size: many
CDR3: CASSSIAGEFSEQFF
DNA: TGTGCCAGCAGCTCTATAGCGGGAGAATTTTCTGAGCAGTTCTTC

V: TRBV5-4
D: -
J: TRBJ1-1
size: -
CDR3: CASSLWLGTEAFF
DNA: TGTGCCAGCAGCTTATGGTTAGGCACTGAAGCTTTCTTT

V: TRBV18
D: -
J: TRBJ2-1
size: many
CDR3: CASSPRTSPYNEQFF
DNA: TGTGCCAGCTCACCTCGTACTAGCCCCTACAATGAGCAGTTCTTC

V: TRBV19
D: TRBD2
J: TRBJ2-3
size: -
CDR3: CASRRAGGSSTDTQYF
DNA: TGTGCCAGTAGGCGCGCGGGCGGGAGTAGCACAGATACGCAGTATTTT

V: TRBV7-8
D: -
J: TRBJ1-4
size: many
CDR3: CASSLASGTGNEKLFF
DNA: TGTGCCAGCAGCTTAGCGTCCGGGACGGGTAATGAAAAACTGTTTTTT